Listed below are T cell receptor beta chains from one sample, sequenced in a study of T cells in Graves' hyperthyroidism and ophthalmopathy. Each CDR3 protein gets one entry after TCRdb re-called the multiplex PCR reads with MiXCR. The sample consists of 500,000 or so distinct CDR3 sequences, roughly 15% of them appearing once. The sample consisted of blood. These receptor sequences come from a young woman with Graves' ophthalmopathy. The CDR3 runs from the conserved cysteine through the conserved F or W. A D gene is named only where the DNA matches it firmly. Clone size is shown for a subset of rows, as once, few, many or a class of expanded clone.

v_call: TRBV12-3/TRBV12-4; d_call: TRBD1; j_call: TRBJ1-2; clone_size: many; cdr3_nt: TGTGCCAGCAGCGGGACAGCGCCTGGCTACACCTTC; cdr3_aa: CASSGTAPGYTF
v_call: TRBV10-3; d_call: NA; j_call: TRBJ2-2; clone_size: few; cdr3_nt: TGTGCCATCAGTGAGCTGCCAGGTCCCGGGGAGCTGTTTTTT; cdr3_aa: CAISELPGPGELFF
v_call: TRBV5-1; d_call: NA; j_call: TRBJ2-7; clone_size: NA; cdr3_nt: TGCGCCAGCAGCTTGGCAGGGCTCCGAGCTATCGAGCAGTACTTC; cdr3_aa: CASSLAGLRAIEQYF
v_call: TRBV4-1; d_call: NA; j_call: TRBJ1-2; clone_size: NA; cdr3_nt: TGCGCCAGCAGCCAGCCGGTCGGGGGACGGGCGAATGGCTACACCTTC; cdr3_aa: CASSQPVGGRANGYTF
v_call: TRBV5-6; d_call: NA; j_call: TRBJ1-5; clone_size: many; cdr3_nt: TGTGCCAGCAGCTCCCAAGACTCTCAGCCCCAGCATTTT; cdr3_aa: CASSSQDSQPQHF
v_call: TRBV12-3/TRBV12-4; d_call: NA; j_call: TRBJ1-3; clone_size: many; cdr3_nt: TGTGCCAGCAGTTCCTCCGAAGGAAACACCATATATTTT; cdr3_aa: CASSSSEGNTIYF
v_call: TRBV6-2/TRBV6-3; d_call: NA; j_call: TRBJ2-3; clone_size: many; cdr3_nt: TGTGCCAGCAGTCCGGACGTGAGAAATACGCAGTATTTT; cdr3_aa: CASSPDVRNTQYF
v_call: TRBV20-1; d_call: TRBD2; j_call: TRBJ2-1; clone_size: once; cdr3_nt: TGCAGTGCTAGGGGACTAGCGGGAGACAATGAGCAGTTCTTC; cdr3_aa: CSARGLAGDNEQFF
v_call: TRBV27; d_call: TRBD2; j_call: TRBJ2-7; clone_size: few; cdr3_nt: TGTGCCAGCAGTTTCTGGCGGGAGGGTTTCGACGAGCAGTACTTC; cdr3_aa: CASSFWREGFDEQYF
v_call: TRBV16; d_call: TRBD1; j_call: TRBJ1-1; clone_size: many; cdr3_nt: TGTGCCAGCAGCCAAAGGACAGGGGGCGGCACTGAAGCTTTCTTT; cdr3_aa: CASSQRTGGGTEAFF
v_call: TRBV20-1; d_call: TRBD1; j_call: TRBJ1-1; clone_size: few; cdr3_nt: TGCAGTGCTCCCCCGACAGGGGGGGTTTGGGGAACTGAAGCTTTCTTT; cdr3_aa: CSAPPTGGVWGTEAFF
v_call: TRBV27; d_call: NA; j_call: TRBJ2-4; clone_size: many; cdr3_nt: TGTGCCAGCAGTTTAGGGGTGGACATAGCCAAAAACATTCAGTACTTC; cdr3_aa: CASSLGVDIAKNIQYF
v_call: TRBV28; d_call: TRBD2; j_call: TRBJ2-1; clone_size: many; cdr3_nt: TGTGCCAGCAGTTTAGGTAGCGGGGGCTACAATGAGCAGTTCTTC; cdr3_aa: CASSLGSGGYNEQFF
v_call: TRBV7-9; d_call: NA; j_call: TRBJ1-2; clone_size: many; cdr3_nt: TGTGCCAGCAGCTTAAAGGTGGAAGGTGGCTACACCTTC; cdr3_aa: CASSLKVEGGYTF
v_call: TRBV20-1; d_call: TRBD2; j_call: TRBJ2-7; clone_size: many; cdr3_nt: TGCAGTGCTCGGGGACTAGCGGAAGTCTACGAGCAGTACTTC; cdr3_aa: CSARGLAEVYEQYF